A single TCR beta chain is shown here with its context. No antigen is known for it. Produced via immunoSEQ multiplex PCR; TCRdb's table is partial and in-frame only. This sample has roughly 59,000 clones, with around 68% found just once. This record comes from a study of radiotherapy plus CTLA-4 blockade in lung cancer. For the study at large: Disease control was present in 31% of patients, and objective responses in approximately 20%. General study findings and limits: Early clonal dynamics of blood T cells, together with interferon-beta, were reported as the best response predictor.

CTLA-4 blockade using ipilimumab, together with focal radiation, was received by patients with chemo-refractory metastatic non-small-cell lung cancer. The CDR3 length is 16 residues. Trimming took 0 bases from V and 2 from J, leaving 13 bases between them. CDR1 and CDR2 from the germline V gene are SGHDT and YYEEEE. This TCR came from a human donor with non-small cell lung cancer whose response to radiotherapy plus ipilimumab could not be evaluated. Sequenced here: peripheral blood, sampled from a patient treated with radiotherapy plus ipilimumab. The chain is built from TRBV5-6 and TRBJ2-3, with D possibly being TRBD2 (7 bases). The CDR3 loop is CASSLAGGGATDTQYF. The CDR3, as DNA: TGTGCCAGCAGCTTGGCTGGTGGGGGGGCCACAGATACGCAGTATTTT.